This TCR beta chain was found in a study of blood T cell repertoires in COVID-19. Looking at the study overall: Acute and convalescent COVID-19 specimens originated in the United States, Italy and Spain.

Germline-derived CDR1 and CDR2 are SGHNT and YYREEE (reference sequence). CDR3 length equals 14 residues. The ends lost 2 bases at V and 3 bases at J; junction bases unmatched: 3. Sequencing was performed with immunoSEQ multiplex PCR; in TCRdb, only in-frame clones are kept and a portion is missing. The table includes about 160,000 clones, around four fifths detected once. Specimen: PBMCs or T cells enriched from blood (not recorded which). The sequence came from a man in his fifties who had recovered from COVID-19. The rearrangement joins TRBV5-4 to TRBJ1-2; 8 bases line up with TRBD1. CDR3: CASSFGQGYYGYTF. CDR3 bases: TGTGCCAGCAGCTTCGGACAGGGTTACTATGGCTACACCTTC.